What follows are 20 T cell receptor beta chains derived from one specimen sequenced in a study of cytotoxic CD8 clonotypes in ibrutinib-treated CLL. The assay was immunoSEQ multiplex PCR, and TCRdb's table has in-frame clones only and misses some. Counted here are some 130,000 clones, 80% to 90% occurring once; the ten biggest clones make up over 2%. Sequences were derived from PBMCs, sampled after 24 months of ibrutinib treatment. Receptors originate from a human donor with chronic lymphocytic leukemia.

V is TRBV9 and J is TRBJ2-5; either TRBD1 or TRBD2 may fit D (5 bases each). CDR3 length equals 14 residues. Trimming left V 3 bases short and J 4 bases short, with 13 bases between. The germline V gene encodes CDR1 SGDLS and CDR2 YYNGEE. The CDR3 loop is CASSEGTGRETQYF. The CDR3 DNA sequence: TGTGCCAGCAGCGAGGGGACGGGGCGAGAGACCCAGTACTTC.

CDR3 residues: CAISESFSGTGVTGELFF. As DNA, the CDR3 is TGTGCCATCAGTGAGTCATTTTCCGGGACAGGGGTCACCGGGGAGCTGTTTTTT. The rearrangement joins TRBV10-3 to TRBJ2-2; 10 positions match TRBD1. This CDR3 contains 18 residues. In germline, CDR1 is ENHRY, CDR2 SYGVKD. The ends lost 0 bases at V and 4 bases at J; junction bases unmatched: 8.

J is TRBJ2-1 and V is TRBV11-3; weak D call: TRBD1 (6 bases). This CDR3 is 13 amino acids long. The V gene lost 3 bases and the J gene lost 10 bases, with 13 bases spanning the gap. Germline CDR1 is SGHNT and CDR2 is YENEEA. The CDR3 sequence: CASSLLGANEQFF. CDR3 nucleotide sequence: TGTGCCAGCAGCTTGCTGGGGGCGAACGAGCAGTTCTTC.

This clone was detected only a few times. The CDR3 DNA follows: TGTGCCAGCAGTGCTGGTTGGGGCCGGGAGACCCAGTACTTC. Amino acid sequence: CASSAGWGRETQYF. This chain uses TRBV25-1 with TRBJ2-5; D perhaps matches TRBD1 (5 bases). The V gene lost 4 bases and the J gene lost 5 bases, with 14 bases spanning the gap. The CDR3 consists of 14 residues. Per germline, CDR1 MGHDK and CDR2 SYGVNS.

The CDR3 is CASSMLRTSDTGELFF. The DNA for the CDR3 is TGTGCCAGTAGTATGTTGCGGACTAGCGACACCGGGGAGCTGTTTTTT. This rearrangement joins TRBV19 to TRBJ2-2, with TRBD2 matching over 9 bases. J gave up 3 bases and V 3 bases, and 5 bases lay outside the gene matches. CDR1 is LNHDA, CDR2 SQIVND, per germline (reference sequence). This CDR3 contains 16 residues.

The rearrangement joins TRBV7-9 to TRBJ2-1; D possibly uses TRBD1 or TRBD2 (7 bases each). Between the trimmed V and J ends, which lost 1 base and 9 bases, there was a span of 16 bases. This CDR3 region has 15 residues. The germline V gene encodes CDR1 SEHNR and CDR2 FQNEAQ (reference sequence). CDR3 residues: CASSLGGQGEGEQFF. CDR3 in DNA: TGTGCCAGCAGCTTAGGAGGCCAGGGGGAGGGTGAGCAGTTCTTC.

This clone appeared a few times. The chain has TRBV27 and TRBJ2-7; 9 nucleotides align to TRBD2. Germline assignment: CDR1 MNHEY and CDR2 SMNVEV (reference sequence). The CDR3 is 15 amino acids. V lost 6 bases, J lost 0 bases, and 6 bases stayed unmatched. CDR3 sequence (DNA): TGTGCCAGCAGACTGGAGCGGGGGGCCTCCTACGAGCAGTACTTC. It is translated as CASRLERGASYEQYF.

V and J are TRBV10-3 and TRBJ1-6; 7 bases are shared with TRBD1. Germline CDR1 ENHRY, CDR2 SYGVKD. The CDR3 has 15 amino acids. Losses at the gene ends were 1 base for V and 9 bases for J; bases not matched to a gene: 6. CDR3 DNA sequence: TGTGCCATCAGTGAGTTGGGGCAGGGGGGTTCACCCCTCCACTTT. Translated, it gives CAISELGQGGSPLHF.

The chain couples TRBV12-5 to TRBJ1-2, with TRBD1 as a possible D gene (6 bases). Trimming took 1 base from V and 6 from J, leaving 15 bases between them. This CDR3 spans 15 amino acids. Looked up from germline, CDR1 is LGHNT and CDR2 is FRNRAP. This CDR3 is CASGLGASGVNGYTF. CDR3 sequence (DNA): TGTGCTAGTGGTTTGGGCGCCTCAGGGGTCAATGGCTACACCTTC.

The genes are TRBV7-6 and TRBJ1-2; unclear D gene. This CDR3 has 17 residues. The V end lost 5 bases, the J end lost 2 bases, and 21 bases lay between the germline ends. Germline V gene lookup returns CDR1 SGHVS and CDR2 FNYEAQ. The CDR3 nucleotides read TGTGCCAGCAGCGCAGAGAAGAAGGGCTCACCGAACTATGGCTACACCTTC. It translates to CASSAEKKGSPNYGYTF. The full variable domain, in which reference TRBV7-6 and TRBJ1-2 provide the parts outside the CDR3, is GAGVSQSPRYKVTKRGQDVALRCDPISGHVSLYWYRQALGQGPEFLTYFNYEAQQDKSGLPNDRFSAERPEGSISTLTIQRTEQRDSAMYRCASSAEKKGSPNYGYTFGSGTRLTVV.

V and J are TRBV7-2 and TRBJ1-4; 9 positions agree with TRBD1. Germline V CDR1 and CDR2: SGHTA, FQGNSA. The junction had 2 bases not matched to a gene; V was cut back by 4 bases and J by 8 bases. There are 13 residues in the CDR3. CDR3 loop: CASSSTGGEKLFF. DNA of the CDR3: TGTGCCAGCAGCTCGACAGGGGGGGAAAAACTGTTTTTT.

The chain's CDR3 is CASSSGHRNQPQHF. CDR3 coding DNA: TGTGCCAGTAGTTCGGGGCACCGCAATCAGCCCCAGCATTTT. The chain uses TRBV19 and TRBJ1-5; maybe TRBD1 (5 bases). With 5 bases removed from V and 2 bases from J, the gap between germline ends came to 10 bases. The CDR3 runs to 14 residues. Germline loops: CDR1 LNHDA, CDR2 SQIVND (reference sequence).

The rearrangement links TRBV7-9 to TRBJ1-1, with unresolved D. This CDR3 region has 13 residues. V lost 1 base and J 3 bases, leaving 6 bases between the germline ends. CDR1 is SEHNR and CDR2 is FQNEAQ in the germline V gene (reference sequence). CDR3 amino acids: CASSLVVDTEAFF. DNA for the CDR3: TGTGCCAGCAGCTTAGTTGTGGACACTGAAGCTTTCTTT.

This clone was counted a single time. This chain links TRBV11-2 with TRBJ2-5, with 13 nucleotides matching TRBD2. This CDR3 has 16 residues. The J segment lost 7 bases and the V segment lost 1 base, leaving 6 bases of the junction unmatched. Germline V lookup: CDR1 SGHAT, CDR2 FQNNGV. The CDR3 region is CASSLVELAGGRTQYF. The CDR3 nucleotides read TGTGCCAGCAGCTTAGTGGAACTAGCGGGAGGGAGGACCCAGTACTTC.

The gene calls are TRBV28 and TRBJ2-1, with 9 bases lining up with TRBD2. The CDR3 consists of 15 residues. Germline CDR1 MDHEN, CDR2 SYDVKM. V was pared by 6 bases and J by 9 bases, with 12 bases of the junction left unmatched. The CDR3 is CASRPSGRFDPEQFF. CDR3 bases: TGTGCCAGCAGGCCAAGCGGGAGGTTCGACCCTGAGCAGTTCTTC.

The genes are TRBV28 and TRBJ2-5; the match to TRBD2 covers 13 bases. The CDR3 loop spans 17 amino acids. Unmatched junction bases numbered 11, after V lost 5 bases and J lost 5 bases. The V gene's germline CDR1 is MDHEN and CDR2 SYDVKM. The CDR3 region is CASSPRTSGRSLETQYF. The CDR3 DNA follows: TGTGCCAGCAGTCCCCGGACTAGCGGGAGATCGTTGGAGACCCAGTACTTC.

The chain joins TRBV28 to TRBJ2-5; unclear D gene. Germline assignment: CDR1 MDHEN and CDR2 SYDVKM. Trimming took 7 bases from V and 5 from J, leaving 14 bases between them. The CDR3 covers 13 residues. The CDR3 reads CASTPSALETQYF. The CDR3 DNA follows: TGTGCCAGCACCCCATCCGCCCTGGAGACCCAGTACTTC.

This chain joins TRBV28 and TRBJ1-2, with 8 bases aligning to TRBD1. CDR1 and CDR2 from the germline V gene are MDHEN and SYDVKM. With 5 bases clipped from V and 7 bases from J, the junction kept 6 bases outside the gene matches. The CDR3 sequence is 13 residues long. The CDR3 reads CASSPGTGRGYTF. In DNA form, the CDR3 reads TGTGCCAGCAGTCCCGGGACAGGCCGTGGCTACACCTTC.

The chain combines TRBV13 with TRBJ1-1, with 9 bases lining up with TRBD1. CDR1 PRHDT and CDR2 FYEKMQ come from the germline V gene (reference sequence). This CDR3 region has 14 residues. With 6 bases clipped from V and 6 bases from J, the junction kept 8 bases outside the gene matches. The CDR3 reads CASSNRGPGAEAFF. The CDR3, as DNA: TGTGCCAGCAGTAACAGGGGGCCCGGCGCTGAAGCTTTCTTT.

The table lists this clone with a count of one. The chain couples TRBV28 to TRBJ1-5; D call uncertain. CDR3 length equals 13 residues. V dropped 1 base and J dropped 7 bases, with 8 bases sitting between them. The germline CDR1 and CDR2 sequences are MDHEN and SYDVKM. CDR3 in amino acids: CASSLSAKQPQHF. The CDR3 coding sequence is TGTGCCAGCAGTTTATCGGCAAAACAGCCCCAGCATTTT.